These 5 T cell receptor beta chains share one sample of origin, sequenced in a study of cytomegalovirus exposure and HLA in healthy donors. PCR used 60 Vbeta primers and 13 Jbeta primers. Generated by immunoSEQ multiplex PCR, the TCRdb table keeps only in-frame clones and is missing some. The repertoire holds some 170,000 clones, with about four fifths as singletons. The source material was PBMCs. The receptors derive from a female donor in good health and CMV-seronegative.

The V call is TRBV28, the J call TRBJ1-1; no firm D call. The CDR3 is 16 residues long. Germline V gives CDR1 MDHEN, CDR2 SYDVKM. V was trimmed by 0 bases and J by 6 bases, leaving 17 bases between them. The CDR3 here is CASSLWSLGGMAEAFF. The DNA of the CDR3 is TGTGCCAGCAGTTTATGGTCGTTGGGCGGGATGGCTGAAGCTTTCTTT.

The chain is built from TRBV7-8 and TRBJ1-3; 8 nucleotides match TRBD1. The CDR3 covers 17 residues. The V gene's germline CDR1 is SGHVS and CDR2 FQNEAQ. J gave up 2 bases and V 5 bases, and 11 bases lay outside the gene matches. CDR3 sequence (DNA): TGTGCCAGCAGCGCCAACAGGGGGGGTAGGACTGGAAACACCATATATTTT. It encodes CASSANRGGRTGNTIYF.

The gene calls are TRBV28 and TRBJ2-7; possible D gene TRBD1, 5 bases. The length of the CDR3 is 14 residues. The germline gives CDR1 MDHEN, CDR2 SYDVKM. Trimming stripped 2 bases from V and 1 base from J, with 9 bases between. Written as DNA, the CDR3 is TGTGCCAGCAGTTTAAGCAGGGCTTCCTACGAGCAGTACTTC. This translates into CASSLSRASYEQYF.

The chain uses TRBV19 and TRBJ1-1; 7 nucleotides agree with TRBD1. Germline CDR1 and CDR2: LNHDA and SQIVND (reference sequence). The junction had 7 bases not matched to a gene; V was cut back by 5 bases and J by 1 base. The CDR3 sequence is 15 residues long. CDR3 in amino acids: CASSLAGGANTEAFF. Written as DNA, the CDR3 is TGTGCCAGTAGTCTGGCAGGGGGAGCGAACACTGAAGCTTTCTTT.

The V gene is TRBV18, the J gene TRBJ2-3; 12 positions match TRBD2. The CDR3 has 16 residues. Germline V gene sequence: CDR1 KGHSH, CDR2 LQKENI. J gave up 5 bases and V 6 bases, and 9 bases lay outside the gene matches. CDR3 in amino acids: CASSQTSGGVKDTQYF. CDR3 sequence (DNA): TGTGCCAGCTCTCAGACTAGCGGGGGAGTTAAAGATACGCAGTATTTT. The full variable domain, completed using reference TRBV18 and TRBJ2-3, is NAGVMQNPRHLVRRRGQEARLRCSPMKGHSHVYWYRQLPEEGLKFMVYLQKENIIDESGMPKERFSAEFPKEGPSILRIQQVVRGDSAAYFCASSQTSGGVKDTQYFGPGTRLTVL.